A selection of T cell receptor beta chains follows, all from one sample in a study of T-cell reconstitution after alpha-beta-depleted transplantation in children. TCRdb itself ran the PCR reads through MiXCR, one entry per CDR3 protein. The data hold a few hundred thousand distinct CDR3 sequences, with almost 8% observed a single time. The sample consisted of peripheral blood, taken 360 days after TCRalphabeta/CD19-depleted stem cell transplant. These receptors all come from a female patient aged 2 to 10 who had a stem cell transplant for Fanconi anemia, so the T cells may come from the graft donor. CDR3s leave out the opening cysteine and the closing phenylalanine or tryptophan. Fields, in order: D gene, J gene, V gene, CDR3 protein. A D gene is named only where the DNA matches it firmly.

>TRBD2|TRBJ2-7|TRBV28
ASSSSGTSRAYEQY
>-|TRBJ2-1|TRBV7-9
ASSLLADYPYNEQF
>-|TRBJ1-1|TRBV9
ASSVAPTQVNTEAF
>TRBD2|TRBJ2-3|TRBV6-2/TRBV6-3
ASSYQGTSGGVASTDTQY
>-|TRBJ2-5|TRBV12-3/TRBV12-4
ASSPGRQGKTQY
>-|TRBJ2-7|TRBV7-2
ASSLGGAGYEQY
>TRBD1|TRBJ2-7|TRBV6-5
ASSYSKPGQGYEQY
>-|TRBJ2-3|TRBV6-6
ASSYSPTDTQY
>-|TRBJ2-6|TRBV6-1
ASRQPGPLSGANVLT
>-|TRBJ2-5|TRBV20-1
SARDLRGEKLKTQY
>TRBD2|TRBJ2-7|TRBV7-6
ASSLGYGSGGSSYEQY
>-|TRBJ2-5|TRBV9
ASSVVEQVQETQY
>TRBD1|TRBJ2-5|TRBV3-1
ASSQWTGGETQY
>TRBD1|TRBJ1-1|TRBV7-2
ASSLDRVVTEAF
>-|TRBJ2-3|TRBV5-6
ASKKRATDTQY
>-|TRBJ1-1|TRBV5-1
ASSLASLYTEAF
>TRBD1|TRBJ1-6|TRBV10-3
AISAAGGNSPLH
>TRBD2|TRBJ2-1|TRBV5-1
ASSFPKKGLAGGPLYNEQF
>TRBD1|TRBJ1-1|TRBV27
ASSFGDRGSAMNTEAF
>-|TRBJ1-5|TRBV27
ASGSRTAINQPQH
>-|TRBJ2-7|TRBV5-1
ASSLLGAGSHEQY
>-|TRBJ2-1|TRBV20-1
SARDPDEQF
>-|TRBJ1-1|TRBV6-1
ASSGLALNTEAF
>TRBD2|TRBJ2-1|TRBV28
ASSFSSGIASNEQF
>-|TRBJ1-5|TRBV20-1
SALPPQGWDQPQH
>-|TRBJ2-1|TRBV12-3/TRBV12-4
ASSLEIAEYNEQF
>-|TRBJ2-2|TRBV24-1
ATSGVTRGPAGELF
>-|TRBJ1-5|TRBV20-1
SSRGQAPGVNQPQH